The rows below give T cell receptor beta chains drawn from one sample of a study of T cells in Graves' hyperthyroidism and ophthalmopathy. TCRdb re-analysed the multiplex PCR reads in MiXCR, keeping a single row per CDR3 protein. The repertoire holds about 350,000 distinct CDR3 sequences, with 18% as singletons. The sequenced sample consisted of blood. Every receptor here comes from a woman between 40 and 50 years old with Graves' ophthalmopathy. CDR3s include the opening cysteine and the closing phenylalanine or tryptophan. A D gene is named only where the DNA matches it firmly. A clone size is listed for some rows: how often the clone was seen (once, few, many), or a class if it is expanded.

DNA: TGTGCCAGCAGCGTCGGCAGGGGCCGGAACACTGAAGCTTTCTTT
CDR3: CASSVGRGRNTEAFF
J: TRBJ1-1
V: TRBV14
D: .
size: few

DNA: TGTGCCAGCAGCTTGGGGGCAACCGGGGAGCTGTTTTTT
CDR3: CASSLGATGELFF
J: TRBJ2-2
V: TRBV7-3
D: .
size: many

DNA: TGTGCCAGCTCACCATCGGCAGATCAGCCCCAGCATTTT
CDR3: CASSPSADQPQHF
J: TRBJ1-5
V: TRBV18
D: .
size: many

DNA: TGTGCCAGCAGCCTGCGGAATCCACAGGGGAAGGGCGAGCAGTACTTC
CDR3: CASSLRNPQGKGEQYF
J: TRBJ2-7
V: TRBV3-1
D: TRBD1
size: many

DNA: TGTGCCAGCAGTTACGCAAGGGGGGATTCACCCCTCCACTTT
CDR3: CASSYARGDSPLHF
J: TRBJ1-6
V: TRBV6-5
D: .
size: many

DNA: TGTGTCAGCAGCCAATCGTTGGGGGTTAATCAGCCCCAGCATTTT
CDR3: CVSSQSLGVNQPQHF
J: TRBJ1-5
V: TRBV16
D: .
size: .

DNA: TGCAGTGCTAGTAAGGACGGTAATCAGCCCCAGCATTTT
CDR3: CSASKDGNQPQHF
J: TRBJ1-5
V: TRBV20-1
D: .
size: .

DNA: TGCAGCGGGTTGGTTCTCGCCGAGCAGTACTTC
CDR3: CSGLVLAEQYF
J: TRBJ2-7
V: TRBV29-1
D: .
size: .

DNA: TGTGCCAGTAGTTGGCAGGGGGGGGGTCAGCCCCAGCATTTT
CDR3: CASSWQGGGQPQHF
J: TRBJ1-5
V: TRBV19
D: TRBD1
size: few

DNA: TGTGCCCCCAAGTGGGCGGGGCGGGCCTACGAGCAGTACTTC
CDR3: CAPKWAGRAYEQYF
J: TRBJ2-7
V: TRBV11-1
D: .
size: .

DNA: TGTGCTAGTGGTTTCTCTGTACAGGGGAACCCGGCCTACGAGCAGTACTTC
CDR3: CASGFSVQGNPAYEQYF
J: TRBJ2-7
V: TRBV12-5
D: TRBD1
size: many

DNA: TGTGCCAGTAGTCCATCTGGAATAGGCACTGAAGCTTTCTTT
CDR3: CASSPSGIGTEAFF
J: TRBJ1-1
V: TRBV19
D: .
size: many

DNA: TGTGCCAGCAGCCGTGGGGGCGCAGGCGCACAGACCCAGTACTTC
CDR3: CASSRGGAGAQTQYF
J: TRBJ2-5
V: TRBV7-2
D: .
size: many

DNA: TGTGCCAGCAGCCCTCAGCGGTACTCCTACGAGCAGTACTTC
CDR3: CASSPQRYSYEQYF
J: TRBJ2-7
V: TRBV7-9
D: .
size: many

DNA: TGTGCCAGCAGCCAAATGGACAGGAGCGGCTATGGCTACACCTTC
CDR3: CASSQMDRSGYGYTF
J: TRBJ1-2
V: TRBV6-2/TRBV6-3
D: TRBD1
size: many

DNA: TGCAGCGCCGCCGGGATATACGACTCCTACGAGCAGTACTTC
CDR3: CSAAGIYDSYEQYF
J: TRBJ2-7
V: TRBV29-1
D: .
size: many

DNA: TGTGCCAGCAGTCGGACAGGGTCTTCACCCCTCCACTTT
CDR3: CASSRTGSSPLHF
J: TRBJ1-6
V: TRBV12-3/TRBV12-4
D: TRBD1
size: many

DNA: TGCGCCAGCAGCTTGGTACCTGATCGGGCAGGGGCTAACTATGGCTACACCTTC
CDR3: CASSLVPDRAGANYGYTF
J: TRBJ1-2
V: TRBV5-1
D: .
size: many

DNA: TGTGCCAGCAGTCCGCCCCAGGGACGGTACGGCTACACCTTC
CDR3: CASSPPQGRYGYTF
J: TRBJ1-2
V: TRBV28
D: .
size: many

DNA: TGTGCCAGCAGTTTTGGGGAGGACTATGGCTACACCTTC
CDR3: CASSFGEDYGYTF
J: TRBJ1-2
V: TRBV12-3/TRBV12-4
D: .
size: many

DNA: TGTGCCAGCAGTTACTCCTTAATCTACAATGAGCAGTTCTTC
CDR3: CASSYSLIYNEQFF
J: TRBJ2-1
V: TRBV6-5
D: .
size: many

DNA: TGTGCCACCAGCAGCCTAATCGAGACAGAGTCCTACGAGCAGTACTTC
CDR3: CATSSLIETESYEQYF
J: TRBJ2-7
V: TRBV15
D: .
size: .

DNA: TGTGCCAGCAGCCAGAGAGGATCATCCGCGAACACCGGGGAGCTGTTTTTT
CDR3: CASSQRGSSANTGELFF
J: TRBJ2-2
V: TRBV7-6
D: .
size: many

DNA: TGTGCCTGGAGGGCCGCTGAAGCTTTCTTT
CDR3: CAWRAAEAFF
J: TRBJ1-1
V: TRBV30
D: .
size: many

DNA: TGTGCCAGTGGGGGCTTAGAAAACACTGAAGCTTTCTTT
CDR3: CASGGLENTEAFF
J: TRBJ1-1
V: TRBV27
D: .
size: many

DNA: TGCAGTGCTCGGACTAGCGGGAGCATCGGGGAGCTGTTTTTT
CDR3: CSARTSGSIGELFF
J: TRBJ2-2
V: TRBV20-1
D: TRBD2
size: .

DNA: TGTGCCATGGGCCAGGGGATGGAGTTGGAGACCCAGTACTTC
CDR3: CAMGQGMELETQYF
J: TRBJ2-5
V: TRBV10-3
D: .
size: few

DNA: TGTGCCATCACAAGGGGGGCAGGGCCCCAAGAGACCCAGTACTTC
CDR3: CAITRGAGPQETQYF
J: TRBJ2-5
V: TRBV10-3
D: .
size: .

DNA: TGTGCCAGCAATATTCAGGGAGAGAACATTCAGTACTTC
CDR3: CASNIQGENIQYF
J: TRBJ2-4
V: TRBV28
D: .
size: many

DNA: TGTGCCAGCAGTGAAGCTGGTGATTTACAGCCCCAGCATTTT
CDR3: CASSEAGDLQPQHF
J: TRBJ1-5
V: TRBV6-1
D: .
size: many

DNA: TGTGCCACCAGCAGCTTAAACCCCCAAATCGGGACCCAGTACTTC
CDR3: CATSSLNPQIGTQYF
J: TRBJ2-5
V: TRBV15
D: .
size: .

DNA: TGCAGTGCTTATTTAAGCGGGAGGGCCCGAGAGACCCAGTACTTC
CDR3: CSAYLSGRARETQYF
J: TRBJ2-5
V: TRBV20-1
D: TRBD2
size: many

DNA: TGCGCCAGCAGCTCAACGCCAGGGGCTGTGAACACTGAAGCTTTCTTT
CDR3: CASSSTPGAVNTEAFF
J: TRBJ1-1
V: TRBV5-1
D: .
size: once

DNA: TGTGCCAGCAGTGACGTGAGCGGGCTCTTTTACGAGCAGTACTTC
CDR3: CASSDVSGLFYEQYF
J: TRBJ2-7
V: TRBV6-1
D: .
size: many

DNA: TGTGCCAGCAGTCACTCTACCTACGAGCAGTACTTC
CDR3: CASSHSTYEQYF
J: TRBJ2-7
V: TRBV6-5
D: .
size: many

DNA: TGTGCCAGCAGTTACCTTTGGCCTGAAGCTTTCTTT
CDR3: CASSYLWPEAFF
J: TRBJ1-1
V: TRBV28
D: .
size: .

DNA: TGCAGTGCTCCCAGGTGGGACAGGGGAACGTACGAGCAGTACTTC
CDR3: CSAPRWDRGTYEQYF
J: TRBJ2-7
V: TRBV20-1
D: TRBD1
size: many

DNA: TGTGCCAGTAGCCAGAGGGACGGCACGTCCGAGCAGTACTTC
CDR3: CASSQRDGTSEQYF
J: TRBJ2-7
V: TRBV19
D: .
size: many

DNA: TGTGCCAGCAGCTTAGGCCAAGCGTCTAGCGGGAGGCACTACGAGCAGTACTTC
CDR3: CASSLGQASSGRHYEQYF
J: TRBJ2-7
V: TRBV13
D: TRBD2
size: many

DNA: TGCGCCAGCAGGGGGGCAAGTGGAAACACCATGTATTTT
CDR3: CASRGASGNTMYF
J: TRBJ1-3
V: TRBV10-2
D: .
size: many

DNA: TGTGCCAGCAGTTTATTTAACAGTAACAATCAGCCCCAGCATTTT
CDR3: CASSLFNSNNQPQHF
J: TRBJ1-5
V: TRBV27
D: .
size: many

DNA: TGTGCCAGCAGCTTAGTCGGTCAGTGGGACGCTTTCTTT
CDR3: CASSLVGQWDAFF
J: TRBJ1-1
V: TRBV11-2
D: .
size: many

DNA: TGTGCCAGCAGCCCAAGGCCTATGGGCAATCAGCCCCAGCATTTT
CDR3: CASSPRPMGNQPQHF
J: TRBJ1-5
V: TRBV7-2
D: .
size: many

DNA: TGTGCCAGCAGCTTATATACCCAACTAGCGGAAAGTCGGAGCGAGCAGTACTTC
CDR3: CASSLYTQLAESRSEQYF
J: TRBJ2-7
V: TRBV11-2
D: TRBD2
size: many

DNA: TGTGCCAGCTCACCCACAGGGGTAGATGGCTACACCTTC
CDR3: CASSPTGVDGYTF
J: TRBJ1-2
V: TRBV18
D: TRBD1
size: many